This is a list of T cell receptor beta chains from one sample in a study of blood T cell repertoires in COVID-19. Produced via immunoSEQ multiplex PCR; TCRdb's table is partial and in-frame only. The profile shows roughly 150,000 clones, roughly four fifths of them singletons. The sample was peripheral blood. All receptors derive from a man in his sixties with active or convalescent COVID-19. Both conserved end residues are part of each CDR3. The D gene is left open where the match is weak. Where a row states a size, it is once, few, many or the class of an expanded clone; other rows omit it.

>TRBJ2-7|TRBD1|.|TRBV18
TGTGCCAGCTCAACGGACAGGTTGAGCGAGCAGTACTTC
CASSTDRLSEQYF
>TRBJ1-5|.|.|TRBV19
TGTGCCACCAAATTACAGGGAGGGAATAATCAGCCCCAGCATTTT
CATKLQGGNNQPQHF
>TRBJ2-2|TRBD1|.|TRBV4-1
TGCGCCAGCAGCCATGACAGGGGCACCGGGGAGCTGTTTTTT
CASSHDRGTGELFF
>TRBJ2-1|.|.|TRBV7-3
TGTGCCAGCAGCAAAGAGGCAACCTCCTACAATGAGCAGTTCTTC
CASSKEATSYNEQFF
>TRBJ2-6|.|.|TRBV14
TGTGCCAGCAGCCCGAAGACAGGCCTCTCTGGGGCCAACGTCCTGACTTTC
CASSPKTGLSGANVLTF
>TRBJ2-3|TRBD2|.|TRBV7-2
TGTGCCAGCAGCTTATACGAGCGGGAGAGCACAGATACGCAGTATTTT
CASSLYERESTDTQYF
>TRBJ1-2|TRBD1|.|TRBV10-2
TGCGCCAGCAGTGAGGGGGTCAGGGGGCTGGGTGGCTACACCTTC
CASSEGVRGLGGYTF
>TRBJ1-1|TRBD1|.|TRBV27
TGTGCCAGCAGTTTACGGGACAGGTCCTTTACTGAAGCTTTCTTT
CASSLRDRSFTEAFF
>TRBJ2-7|TRBD2|.|TRBV7-3
TGTGCCAGCAGGTCAGATAGCGGGGGACTCCACGAGCAGTACTTC
CASRSDSGGLHEQYF
>TRBJ2-7|TRBD1|.|TRBV27
TGTGCCAGCAGTCCTATGGCCGCACGACAGGGGAGTAACGAGCAGTACTTC
CASSPMAARQGSNEQYF
>TRBJ2-5|.|.|TRBV9
TGTGCCAGCAGCGTGAGCTGGCTGGGCGAGACCCAGTACTTC
CASSVSWLGETQYF
>TRBJ2-7|.|.|TRBV11-2
TGTGCCAGCAGCTTAGTGCGGCGGGCTCACTACGAGCAGTACTTC
CASSLVRRAHYEQYF
>TRBJ1-5|.|.|TRBV6-6
TGTGCCAGCAGTTACTCTACCGGTCACAATCAGCCCCAGCATTTT
CASSYSTGHNQPQHF
>TRBJ1-2|TRBD1|few|TRBV7-3
TGTGCCAGCAGCTCGGGACAGCTTGGAGACTATGGCTACACCTTC
CASSSGQLGDYGYTF
>TRBJ1-2|.|.|TRBV29-1
TGCAGCGTTGAGAACAGGGACTATGGCTACACCTTC
CSVENRDYGYTF
>TRBJ1-1|TRBD1|.|TRBV5-6
TGTGCCAGCAGCCCATTACCGGGACAGGATAACACTGAAGCTTTCTTT
CASSPLPGQDNTEAFF
>TRBJ2-7|.|few|TRBV5-4
TGTGCCAGCAGCAGGAACAGCTACGAGCAGTACTTC
CASSRNSYEQYF
>TRBJ2-1|TRBD2|few|TRBV19
TGTGCCAGTAGTGCTTCCGGGACTAGCCGACTGAGAAGCTACAATGAGCAGTTCTTC
CASSASGTSRLRSYNEQFF
>TRBJ1-6|.|.|TRBV11-3
TGTGCCAGCAGCTTAAGGGGGAAGAATTCACCCCTCCACTTT
CASSLRGKNSPLHF
>TRBJ1-1|TRBD1|.|TRBV18
TGTGCCAGCTCCCCGGGACAGATTAACACTGAAGCTTTCTTT
CASSPGQINTEAFF
>TRBJ2-7|TRBD2|many|TRBV5-1
TGCGCCAGCAGCCTGGGCTGGGCGGGAGACGAGCAGTACTTC
CASSLGWAGDEQYF
>TRBJ1-2|.|.|TRBV2
TGTGCCAGCAGTGAGCGGCGGGGTAACTATGGCTACACCTTC
CASSERRGNYGYTF
>TRBJ1-2|.|.|TRBV19
TGTGCCAGTAGTATTGGCAGAAACTATGGCTACACCTTC
CASSIGRNYGYTF
>TRBJ1-2|TRBD1|.|TRBV19
TGTGCCAGTTCCCCAGGACAGGGGGCCTATGGCTACACCTTC
CASSPGQGAYGYTF
>TRBJ1-1|.|.|TRBV25-1
TGTGCCAGCAGTGAACTAGGCGGCTCCCTCGAAGCTTTCTTT
CASSELGGSLEAFF
>TRBJ2-7|.|.|TRBV5-1
TGCGCCAGCAGCCCGCTTTGGGTTACGGGGGAACACTCCTACGAGCAGTACTTC
CASSPLWVTGEHSYEQYF
>TRBJ2-5|.|.|TRBV9
TGTGCCAGCAGCACTTTTTACGGGAGCGTCGGAGAGACCCAGTACTTC
CASSTFYGSVGETQYF
>TRBJ2-1|TRBD2|.|TRBV7-2
TGTGCCAGCAGCAATAGCGGGAGAGGTCCGGGAAATGAGCAGTTCTTC
CASSNSGRGPGNEQFF
>TRBJ2-7|TRBD1|.|TRBV5-1
TGCGCCAGCAGCTTGGGACAGGGGGCCGACGAGCAGTACTTC
CASSLGQGADEQYF
>TRBJ2-7|.|.|TRBV7-6
TGTGCCAGCAGCTTAACCAGGCAGGGGGGCCCCTACGAGCAGTACTTC
CASSLTRQGGPYEQYF
>TRBJ1-1|.|.|TRBV27
TGTGCCAGCAGTTTAATCAGGGGATCTGAAGCTTTCTTT
CASSLIRGSEAFF
>TRBJ2-1|TRBD2|.|TRBV7-2
TGTGCCAGCAGCTCGCCGGCGGGAGGGCCTGGCGATGAGCAGTTCTTC
CASSSPAGGPGDEQFF
>TRBJ1-6|TRBD1|once|TRBV12-3/TRBV12-4
TGTGCCAGCAGTCGGACAGGGCTCACACCCCTCCACTTT
CASSRTGLTPLHF
>TRBJ2-7|TRBD1|.|TRBV6-5
TGTGCCAGCGGACGGGACAGGGGCTACGAGCAGTACTTC
CASGRDRGYEQYF
>TRBJ1-2|.|.|TRBV2
TGTGCCAGCAGTGGACAGGTTCGCTATGGCTACACCTTC
CASSGQVRYGYTF
>TRBJ2-2|.|few|TRBV11-2
TGTGCCAGCAGCCAACTAGTGAGGGCGCAGACCGGGGAGCTGTTTTTT
CASSQLVRAQTGELFF
>TRBJ1-3|.|.|TRBV5-6
TGTGCCAGCAGCTTGGCCCTTCCCGGGGCTGGAAACACCATATATTTT
CASSLALPGAGNTIYF
>TRBJ1-2|TRBD1|few|TRBV19
TGTGCCAGTAGTCCCGGGACAGGGGTTGACTATGGCTACACCTTC
CASSPGTGVDYGYTF
>TRBJ2-4|TRBD2|.|TRBV18
TGTGCCAGCTCACCAAAAGAGCGGGAAGCCAAAAACATTCAGTACTTC
CASSPKEREAKNIQYF
>TRBJ1-1|.|.|TRBV6-1
TGTGCCAGCAGTGAACATGGCAGGAACACTGAAGCTTTCTTT
CASSEHGRNTEAFF
>TRBJ2-5|TRBD2|.|TRBV19
TGTGCCAGTAGTACCGGGACTAGCGGGACAGAGACCCAGTACTTC
CASSTGTSGTETQYF
>TRBJ2-1|TRBD2|.|TRBV27
TGTGCCAGCAGTTCGCGACTAGCGGGACGCCCCTACAATGAGCAGTTCTTC
CASSSRLAGRPYNEQFF
>TRBJ2-6|.|.|TRBV15
TGTGCCACCAGCAGAGACACCCTCGGGAATGGGGCCAACGTCCTGACTTTC
CATSRDTLGNGANVLTF
>TRBJ2-5|.|.|TRBV3-1/TRBV3-2
TGTGCCAGCAGCCAAGCGGGGAGGCAAGAGACCCAGTACTTC
CASSQAGRQETQYF
>TRBJ2-3|.|.|TRBV12-3/TRBV12-4
TGTGCCAGCATCAGGGGGGAGGTGCATACGCAGTATTTT
CASIRGEVHTQYF
>TRBJ2-1|TRBD2|.|TRBV7-2
TGTGCCAGCAGGACAGCGGGAGTGGGGGGCAATGAGCAGTTCTTC
CASRTAGVGGNEQFF
>TRBJ2-7|.|.|TRBV20-1
TGCAGTGCTAGTGGCTTCGGGGCCTACGAGCAGTACTTC
CSASGFGAYEQYF
>TRBJ2-2|.|.|TRBV19
TGTGCCAGTAGGGGAGGCCGGAATATGAACACCGGGGAGCTGTTTTTT
CASRGGRNMNTGELFF